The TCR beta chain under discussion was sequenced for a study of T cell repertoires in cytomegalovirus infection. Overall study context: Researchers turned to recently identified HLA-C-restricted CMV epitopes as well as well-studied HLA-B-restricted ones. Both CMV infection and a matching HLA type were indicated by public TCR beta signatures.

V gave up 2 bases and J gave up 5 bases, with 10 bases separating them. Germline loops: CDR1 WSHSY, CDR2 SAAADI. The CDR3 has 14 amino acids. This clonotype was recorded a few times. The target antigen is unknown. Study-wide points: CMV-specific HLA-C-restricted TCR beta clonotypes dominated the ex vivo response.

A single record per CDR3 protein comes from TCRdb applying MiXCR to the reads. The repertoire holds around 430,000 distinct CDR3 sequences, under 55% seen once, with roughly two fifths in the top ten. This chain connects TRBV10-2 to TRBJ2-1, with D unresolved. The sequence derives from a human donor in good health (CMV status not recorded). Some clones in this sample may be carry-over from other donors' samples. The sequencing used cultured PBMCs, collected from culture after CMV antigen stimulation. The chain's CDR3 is CASSEGHRNNEQFF. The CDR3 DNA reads TGCGCCAGCAGTGAGGGCCACAGAAACAATGAGCAGTTCTTC.